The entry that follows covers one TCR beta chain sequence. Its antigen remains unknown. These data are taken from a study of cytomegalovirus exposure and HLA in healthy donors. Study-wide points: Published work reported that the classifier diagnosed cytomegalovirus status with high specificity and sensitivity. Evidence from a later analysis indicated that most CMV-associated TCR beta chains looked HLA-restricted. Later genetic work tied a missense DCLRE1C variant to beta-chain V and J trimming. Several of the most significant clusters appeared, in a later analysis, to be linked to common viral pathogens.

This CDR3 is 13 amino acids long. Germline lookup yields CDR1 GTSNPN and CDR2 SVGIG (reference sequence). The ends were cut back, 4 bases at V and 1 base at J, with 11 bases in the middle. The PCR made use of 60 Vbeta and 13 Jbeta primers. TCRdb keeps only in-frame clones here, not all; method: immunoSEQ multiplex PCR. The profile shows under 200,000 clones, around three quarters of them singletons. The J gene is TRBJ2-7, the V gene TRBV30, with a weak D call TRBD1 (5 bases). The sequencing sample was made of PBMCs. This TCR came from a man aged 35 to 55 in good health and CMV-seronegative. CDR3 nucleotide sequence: TGTGCCTGGACAGGCGACAGATCCTACGAGCAGTACTTC. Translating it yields CAWTGDRSYEQYF. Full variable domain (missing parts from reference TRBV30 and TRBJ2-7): SQTIHQWPATLVQPVGSPLSLECTVEGTSNPNLYWYRQAAGRGLQLLFYSVGIGQISSEVPQNLSASRPQDRQFILSSKKLLLSDSGFYLCAWTGDRSYEQYFGPGTRLTVT.